The 28 T cell receptor beta chains below all came from one sample that was sequenced in a study of cytomegalovirus exposure and HLA in healthy donors. The PCR ran on 60 Vbeta and 13 Jbeta primers. Libraries were prepared by immunoSEQ multiplex PCR; TCRdb keeps only in-frame clonotypes and omits some of them. The table lists 150,000 to 200,000 clones, over 60% of them singletons. Material for sequencing was PBMCs. These receptors all stem from a woman in her thirties in good health and CMV-seronegative.

V is TRBV19 and J is TRBJ1-1, with D uncertain. V was shortened by 3 bases and J by 0 bases, with 5 bases between the two germline ends. Per the germline V gene, CDR1 is LNHDA and CDR2 is SQIVND (reference sequence). The CDR3 has 13 residues. CDR3 protein: CASSISLNTEAFF. The CDR3 bases are TGTGCCAGTAGTATCAGTTTGAACACTGAAGCTTTCTTT. Together with reference TRBV19 and TRBJ1-1, the CDR3 gives the full variable domain: DGGITQSPKYLFRKEGQNVTLSCEQNLNHDAMYWYRQDPGQGLRLIYYSQIVNDFQKGDIAEGYSVSREKKESFPLTVTSAQKNPTAFYLCASSISLNTEAFFGQGTRLTVV.

The chain uses TRBV9 and TRBJ2-2, with unresolved D. The CDR3 length is 12 residues. Trimming took off 0 bases at V and 9 bases at J, with 6 bases between the two ends. The germline V gene encodes CDR1 SGDLS and CDR2 YYNGEE. The CDR3 region is CASSVGGWELFF. The CDR3 region has the DNA TGTGCCAGCAGCGTAGGAGGTTGGGAGCTGTTTTTT.

The rearrangement links TRBV30 to TRBJ1-5; D is uncertain. Germline V lookup: CDR1 GTSNPN, CDR2 SVGIG (reference sequence). Between the trimmed V and J ends, which lost 3 bases and 9 bases, there was a span of 15 bases. The CDR3 totals 13 residues. In DNA form, the CDR3 reads TGTGCCTGGAGCCCAGTACACGGGAGGCCCCAGCATTTT. Translated, it gives CAWSPVHGRPQHF. Looking up the rest from reference TRBV30 and TRBJ1-5 gives the full variable domain: SQTIHQWPATLVQPVGSPLSLECTVEGTSNPNLYWYRQAAGRGLQLLFYSVGIGQISSEVPQNLSASRPQDRQFILSSKKLLLSDSGFYLCAWSPVHGRPQHFGDGTRLSIL.

This chain uses TRBV7-9 with TRBJ1-2; no firm D call. Deletions cut 4 bases from V and 10 bases from J, with 16 bases between. Germline CDR1 is SEHNR and CDR2 is FQNEAQ (reference sequence). The CDR3 is 13 residues long. The CDR3 nucleotides read TGTGCCAGCAGCTCCACAAATAACAGAGTCTACACCTTC. Its protein product is CASSSTNNRVYTF.

V gene TRBV19 combines with J gene TRBJ1-4; possible D gene TRBD1, 5 bases. This CDR3 region has 12 residues. Trimming left V 9 bases short and J 8 bases short, with 13 bases between. The germline V gene encodes CDR1 LNHDA and CDR2 SQIVND (reference sequence). The CDR3 loop is CASKKGSEKLFF. The CDR3 region has the DNA TGTGCCAGCAAAAAGGGGTCGGAAAAACTGTTTTTT.

The J gene is TRBJ2-7, the V gene TRBV6-5; TRBD2 might be the D (5 bases). This CDR3 region has 15 residues. V lost 0 bases and J 6 bases, leaving 15 bases between the germline ends. Looked up from germline, CDR1 is MNHEY and CDR2 is SVGAGI. The CDR3 sequence: CASSYSLIATTEQYF. The CDR3 DNA follows: TGTGCCAGCAGTTACTCGTTGATAGCGACCACCGAGCAGTACTTC.

The V call is TRBV7-3, the J call TRBJ2-1, with TRBD2 matching over 10 bases. The CDR3 runs 15 residues. With 3 bases clipped from V and 5 bases from J, the junction kept 4 bases outside the gene matches. Germline CDR1 SGHTA, CDR2 FQGTGA. The CDR3 DNA reads as TGTGCCAGCAGCTTCAGGCTAGCGGGGGACAATGAGCAGTTCTTC. Translation gives CASSFRLAGDNEQFF.

This clone was observed a single time. The chain uses TRBV29-1 and TRBJ1-2, with 7 bases aligning to TRBD1. Germline values: CDR1 SQVTM, CDR2 ANQGSEA. The CDR3 sequence is 13 residues long. The V gene end was trimmed by 3 bases and the J gene end by 4 bases; junction bases not matched to a gene: 5. CDR3 protein: CSVDTGVVYGYTF. The DNA for the CDR3 is TGCAGCGTTGATACAGGGGTAGTCTATGGCTACACCTTC.

As concerns this clone: One junction end disagrees with the germline gene, perhaps due to a read error. The CDR3 protein is CSSSPRDRGFWTEAFF. CDR3 DNA: TGTTCCAGCAGCCCCCGGGACAGGGGCTTTTGGACTGAAGCTTTCTTT. The V gene is TRBV7-9, the J gene TRBJ1-1; 10 bases line up with TRBD1. CDR1 SEHNR and CDR2 FQNEAQ come from the germline V gene (reference sequence). CDR3 length: 16 amino acids.

The DNA for the CDR3 is TGTGCCAGCAGCTCACAGGGAATGAACACTGAAGCTTTCTTT. Protein sequence: CASSSQGMNTEAFF. The rearrangement uses TRBV6-1 and TRBJ1-1, with TRBD1 as a possible D gene (6 bases). V lost 6 bases to trimming and J lost 0 bases, with 11 bases between them. The CDR3 is 14 residues long. Per the germline V gene, CDR1 is MNHNS and CDR2 is SASEGT.

This chain links TRBV2 with TRBJ2-1; possible D gene TRBD2, 6 bases. The CDR3 runs 14 residues. V shed 7 bases and J shed 4 bases, with 14 bases lying between them. Germline assignment: CDR1 SNHLY and CDR2 FYNNEI. As DNA, the CDR3 is TGTGCCAGCACCCGGGAAGGGAGGTACAATGAGCAGTTCTTC. Amino acid sequence: CASTREGRYNEQFF.

With regard to this clone: A read error may account for a junction end that differs from germline. This rearrangement joins TRBV6-1 to TRBJ1-5, with TRBD1 identical over 8 bases. Germline CDR1 is MNHNS and CDR2 is SASEGT. This CDR3 is built from 18 residues. The CDR3 DNA reads TGTGCCAGCAGTGAGCTCCTCCCAGGACAGGGAAGCAGTCAGCCCCAGCATTTT. As protein: CASSELLPGQGSSQPQHF.

This clone has a handful of counts. This chain connects TRBV2 to TRBJ1-1; tentative D call: TRBD1 (5 bases). Deletions cut 8 bases from V and 6 bases from J, with 16 bases between. Germline V gene lookup returns CDR1 SNHLY and CDR2 FYNNEI. This CDR3 is 13 amino acids long. Here the CDR3 reads CASLVQGVAEAFF. As DNA, the CDR3 is TGTGCCAGCCTGGTCCAAGGGGTCGCTGAAGCTTTCTTT.

CDR3 loop: CASTGGGFSGYTF. The CDR3 DNA reads TGTGCCAGCACCGGGGGGGGCTTCTCTGGCTACACCTTC. The V and J genes are TRBV25-1 and TRBJ1-2; maybe TRBD1 (6 bases). The CDR3 extends over 13 amino acids. V gave up 7 bases and J gave up 7 bases, with 16 bases separating them. The germline V gene has CDR1 MGHDK and CDR2 SYGVNS.

V usage is TRBV6-5 and J usage is TRBJ2-5; the D gene is possibly TRBD2 (6 bases). Between the trimmed V and J ends, which lost 6 bases and 2 bases, there was a span of 16 bases. Germline V gene lookup returns CDR1 MNHEY and CDR2 SVGAGI. This CDR3 comprises 15 residues. CDR3 region: CASRGPGLSQETQYF. The CDR3 DNA is TGTGCCAGCAGAGGACCGGGACTGTCACAAGAGACCCAGTACTTC.

This clone showed up just a few times. The CDR3 coding sequence is TGTGCCAGCAGTGAGGAGCGGGGGGAATACAATGAGCAGTTCTTC. Translating it yields CASSEERGEYNEQFF. The rearrangement uses TRBV2 and TRBJ2-1, with 9 bases matching TRBD2. V trimming: 3 bases; J trimming: 4 bases; junction bases outside the gene matches: 4. The CDR3 consists of 15 residues. Germline V gene data show CDR1 as SNHLY and CDR2 as FYNNEI.

The CDR3 nucleotides read TGTGCCAGCAGCGTATTGTCAGGAAGATATGGCTACACCTTC. Amino acid sequence: CASSVLSGRYGYTF. The rearrangement uses TRBV9 and TRBJ1-2; D not certain. The V end was cut by 1 base, the J end by 5 bases, with 12 bases between. The CDR3 consists of 14 residues. The germline V gene has CDR1 SGDLS and CDR2 YYNGEE.

This clone was seen a handful of times. The CDR3 reads CASSEHAREQFF. The CDR3 DNA sequence: TGTGCCAGCAGTGAACATGCGCGGGAGCAGTTCTTC. The V call is TRBV25-1, the J call TRBJ2-1; D is uncertain. Trimming took 2 bases from V and 10 from J, leaving 9 bases between them. Germline lookup yields CDR1 MGHDK and CDR2 SYGVNS. This CDR3 is built from 12 residues.

The V and J genes are TRBV7-9 and TRBJ2-1; a weak D match, TRBD2 (6 bases). The ends were cut back, 7 bases at V and 7 bases at J, with 17 bases in the middle. Germline V gives CDR1 SEHNR, CDR2 FQNEAQ (reference sequence). The CDR3 is made up of 14 amino acids. The CDR3 sequence: CASTRLVGWNEQFF. DNA of the CDR3: TGTGCCAGCACCCGACTAGTAGGGTGGAATGAGCAGTTCTTC.

The rearrangement links TRBV19 to TRBJ2-7; perhaps TRBD2 as D (6 bases). The V and J ends lost 3 bases and 3 bases respectively, with 12 bases between them. Looked up from germline, CDR1 is LNHDA and CDR2 is SQIVND (reference sequence). The CDR3 runs 14 residues. CDR3 DNA sequence: TGTGCCAGTAGTATCCGCGGGAACCACTACGAGCAGTACTTC. Its protein product is CASSIRGNHYEQYF.

This sequence joins TRBV7-3 and TRBJ2-1; D ambiguous. The ends were cut back, 0 bases at V and 3 bases at J, with 6 bases in the middle. CDR3 size: 14 residues. CDR1 SGHTA and CDR2 FQGTGA come from the germline V gene. The CDR3 loop is CASSLTSSYNEQFF. CDR3 coding DNA: TGTGCCAGCAGCTTAACGTCCAGCTACAATGAGCAGTTCTTC.

The V gene is TRBV11-2, the J gene TRBJ2-7; D is possibly TRBD2 (5 bases). The germline V gene has CDR1 SGHAT and CDR2 FQNNGV. The CDR3 has 14 residues. Trimming took off 2 bases at V and 1 base at J, with 9 bases between the two ends. CDR3 nucleotides: TGTGCCAGCAGCTTATTTGGCGGGTCCTACGAGCAGTACTTC. Its translation: CASSLFGGSYEQYF.

CDR3 coding DNA: TGTGCCAGCAGCCCTAGACCGGATCCTAATGAAAAACTGTTTTTT. Amino acids: CASSPRPDPNEKLFF. The V gene is TRBV9, the J gene TRBJ1-4, with D unresolved. CDR3 length equals 15 residues. The V gene's germline CDR1 is SGDLS and CDR2 YYNGEE. V lost 4 bases and J lost 3, with 13 bases in between.

V is TRBV11-1 and J is TRBJ1-4; D gene uncertain. Looked up from germline, CDR1 is SGHAT and CDR2 is FQDESV (reference sequence). V was shortened by 2 bases and J by 0 bases, with 4 bases between the two germline ends. This CDR3 comprises 14 residues. CDR3 residues: CASSLFATNEKLFF. The CDR3 nucleotides are TGTGCCAGCAGCTTATTCGCAACTAATGAAAAACTGTTTTTT.

The CDR3 protein is CASSFFVLSEVHSPLHF. CDR3 nucleotide sequence: TGTGCCAGCAGCTTTTTTGTTTTGTCAGAAGTTCATTCACCCCTCCACTTT. J is TRBJ1-6 and V is TRBV5-6, with unresolved D. V lost 2 bases, J lost 8 bases, and 20 bases lay in between. Per germline, CDR1 SGHDT and CDR2 YYEEEE. This CDR3 region has 17 residues.

The V call is TRBV30, the J call TRBJ1-2, with D possibly matching TRBD1 (5 bases). This CDR3 comprises 15 residues. Germline values: CDR1 GTSNPN, CDR2 SVGIG (reference sequence). The germline V and J ends were trimmed by 1 base and 0 bases, with 12 bases remaining between them. CDR3 protein: CAWSAGYRPNYGYTF. Here the CDR3 DNA reads TGTGCCTGGAGTGCAGGGTATCGGCCTAACTATGGCTACACCTTC.

The chain joins TRBV7-9 to TRBJ2-1; 7 nucleotides line up with TRBD1. CDR1 and CDR2 (germline): SEHNR, FQNEAQ (reference sequence). This CDR3 is built from 14 residues. V was pared by 0 bases and J by 8 bases, with 4 bases of the junction left unmatched. CDR3 sequence (DNA): TGTGCCAGCAGCTTAGCGCGACAGGGATATGAGCAGTTCTTC. It yields the protein CASSLARQGYEQFF. Supplemented by reference TRBV7-9 and TRBJ2-1, the full variable domain reads DTGVSQNPRHKITKRGQNVTFRCDPISEHNRLYWYRQTLGQGPEFLTYFQNEAQLEKSRLLSDRFSAERPKGSFSTLEIQRTEQGDSAMYLCASSLARQGYEQFFGPGTRLTVL.

The chain is built from TRBV12-5 and TRBJ2-3, with a possible D match to TRBD1 (7 bases). CDR3 length: 18 residues. The germline V gene has CDR1 LGHNT and CDR2 FRNRAP. Deletions cut 6 bases from V and 0 bases from J, with 22 bases between. The CDR3 sequence is CASGRGTAHLTSTDTQYF. DNA of the CDR3: TGTGCTAGTGGCCGGGGGACAGCTCATCTAACTAGCACAGATACGCAGTATTTT.